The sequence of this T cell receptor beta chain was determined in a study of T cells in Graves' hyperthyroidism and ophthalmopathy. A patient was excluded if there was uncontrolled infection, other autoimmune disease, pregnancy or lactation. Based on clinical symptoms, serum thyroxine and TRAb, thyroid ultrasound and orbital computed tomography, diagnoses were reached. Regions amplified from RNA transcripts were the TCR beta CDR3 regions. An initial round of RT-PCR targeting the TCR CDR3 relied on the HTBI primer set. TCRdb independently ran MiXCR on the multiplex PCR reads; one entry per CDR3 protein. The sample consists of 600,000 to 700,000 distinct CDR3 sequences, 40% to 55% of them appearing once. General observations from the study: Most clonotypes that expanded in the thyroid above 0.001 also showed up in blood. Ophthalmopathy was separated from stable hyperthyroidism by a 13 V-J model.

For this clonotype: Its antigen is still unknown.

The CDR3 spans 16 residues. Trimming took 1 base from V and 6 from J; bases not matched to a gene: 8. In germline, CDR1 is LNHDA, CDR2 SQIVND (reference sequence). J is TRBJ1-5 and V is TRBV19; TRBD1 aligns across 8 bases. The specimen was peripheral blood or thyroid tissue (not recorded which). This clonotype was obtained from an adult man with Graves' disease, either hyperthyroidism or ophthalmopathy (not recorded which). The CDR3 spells CASSIVGQGTGQPQHF. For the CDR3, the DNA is TGTGCCAGTAGTATAGTAGGACAGGGCACAGGTCAGCCCCAGCATTTT.